A single sample gave rise to the 21 T cell receptor beta chains below, sequenced in a study of T cell responses to AZD1222 COVID-19 vaccine. TCRdb's copy holds only in-frame clones and misses some; the assay was immunoSEQ multiplex PCR. Found here are nearly 55,000 clones, around 89% of them singletons; the top ten hold about 14%. The sequenced sample was peripheral blood, obtained 28 days after the second AZD1222 dose. The receptor set was obtained from an adult who received the AZD1222 COVID-19 vaccine.

This clone showed up just once. For the CDR3, the DNA is TGTGCCAGCAGGGGGGGAGGGGCTGCCAAAAACATTCAGTACTTC. Protein product: CASRGGGAAKNIQYF. The chain uses TRBV3-1 (or the pseudogene TRBV3-2) and TRBJ2-4; TRBD2 aligns across 7 bases. Germline CDR1 LGHDT, CDR2 YNNKEL (reference sequence). The junction had 6 bases not matched to a gene; V was cut back by 6 bases and J by 1 base. This CDR3 comprises 15 residues.

The chain uses TRBV5-8 and TRBJ2-1; 9 positions agree with TRBD2. Germline CDR1 reads SGHTS; CDR2 reads YDEGEE. The V gene end was trimmed by 5 bases and the J gene end by 0 bases; junction bases not matched to a gene: 6. The CDR3 runs 16 residues. The DNA for the CDR3 is TGTGCCAGCAGTCCTCCGGGACTAGCCTCCTACAATGAGCAGTTCTTC. It codes for CASSPPGLASYNEQFF.

V usage is TRBV20-1 and J usage is TRBJ2-5; 7 bases map to TRBD1. This CDR3 is 11 amino acids long. Germline V gene sequence: CDR1 DFQATT, CDR2 SNEGSKA (reference sequence). The CDR3 protein is CSLTGQETQYF. In DNA form, the CDR3 reads TGCAGCCTGACAGGGCAAGAGACCCAGTACTTC.

By proportion, this clone is medium-sized. CDR3 nucleotides: TGTGCCAGCAGCTGGGGGACGACCGAACAAAGCTCCTACAATGAGCAGTTCTTC. It is translated as CASSWGTTEQSSYNEQFF. The gene calls are TRBV11-3 and TRBJ2-1; D assignment may be TRBD1 or TRBD2 (5 bases each). CDR1 is SGHNT and CDR2 is YENEEA in the germline V gene. V dropped 4 bases and J dropped 0 bases, with 19 bases sitting between them. The CDR3 is 18 residues long.

The rearrangement joins TRBV30 to TRBJ1-6; TRBD1 aligns across 10 bases. The CDR3 totals 15 residues. The germline V gene encodes CDR1 GTSNPN and CDR2 SVGIG (reference sequence). Trimming cost V 8 bases and J 5 bases; bases outside gene matches: 9. The CDR3: CAKEPGTGDNSPLHF. The CDR3, as DNA: TGTGCCAAAGAACCCGGGACAGGGGATAATTCACCCCTCCACTTT.

The chain carries TRBV5-6 and TRBJ1-6; no definite D call. Germline assignment: CDR1 SGHDT and CDR2 YYEEEE. The V and J ends lost 1 base and 3 bases respectively, with 8 bases between them. CDR3 length: 15 residues. In DNA, the CDR3 is TGTGCCAGCAGCTTGAGGACGGGCTATAATTCACCCCTCCACTTT. Amino acid sequence: CASSLRTGYNSPLHF.

This chain links TRBV12-5 with TRBJ1-3, with D perhaps matching TRBD1 (5 bases). CDR1 is LGHNT, CDR2 FRNRAP, per germline. V lost 7 bases, J lost 0 bases, and 10 bases lay in between. The CDR3 spans 14 residues. DNA for the CDR3: TGTGCTAGTGTTAGGGGCCCCTCTGGAAACACCATATATTTT. Encoded protein: CASVRGPSGNTIYF.

This clone was seen once. V usage is TRBV5-5 and J usage is TRBJ1-5; possibly TRBD1 for D (6 bases). Germline V gene sequence: CDR1 SGHKS, CDR2 YYEKEE (reference sequence). The length of the CDR3 is 17 residues. V was pared by 0 bases and J by 0 bases, with 13 bases between. DNA of the CDR3: TGTGCCAGCAGCTTGGTCCCAGGGGCGGATAGCAATCAGCCCCAGCATTTT. This encodes CASSLVPGADSNQPQHF.

The chain recombines TRBV29-1 with TRBJ1-1; D gene uncertain. V lost 3 bases and J lost 4, with 9 bases in between. Germline V gene lookup returns CDR1 SQVTM and CDR2 ANQGSEA. The CDR3 loop spans 12 amino acids. The CDR3 reads CSVDTDRTEAFF. DNA for the CDR3: TGCAGCGTTGATACGGACCGCACTGAAGCTTTCTTT.

This sequence joins TRBV24-1 and TRBJ1-1; 7 nucleotides align to TRBD1. Germline CDR1 KGHDR, CDR2 SFDVKD. V lost 3 bases, J lost 1 base, and 4 bases stayed unmatched. The CDR3 sequence is 15 residues long. The CDR3 loop is CATSDPRQGNTEAFF. The DNA of the CDR3 is TGTGCCACCAGTGATCCTCGACAGGGGAACACTGAAGCTTTCTTT.

The chain couples TRBV2 to TRBJ1-1; 12 bases align to TRBD1. Trimming cost V 9 bases and J 7 bases; bases outside gene matches: 12. The CDR3 runs to 15 residues. Germline CDR1 reads SNHLY; CDR2 reads FYNNEI. The CDR3 DNA reads TGTGCCAGTCAAACCGGGACAGGGGGCGCAATTGAAGCTTTCTTT. It encodes CASQTGTGGAIEAFF.

This chain uses TRBV30 with TRBJ1-5; D perhaps matches TRBD1 (5 bases). The CDR3 runs 15 residues. Per the germline V gene, CDR1 is GTSNPN and CDR2 is SVGIG (reference sequence). Between the trimmed V and J ends, which lost 2 bases and 3 bases, there was a span of 14 bases. CDR3 nucleotides: TGTGCCTGGAGTCCTCCGGGGCAGTTCAATCAGCCCCAGCATTTT. It translates to CAWSPPGQFNQPQHF.

This chain uses TRBV11-3 with TRBJ2-1; 12 bases match TRBD2. This CDR3 is built from 14 residues. J lost 8 bases, V lost 5 bases, and 4 bases had no gene match. The germline gives CDR1 SGHNT, CDR2 YENEEA. The CDR3 DNA follows: TGTGCCAGCAGCCCCCGGACTAGCGGGGATGAGCAGTTCTTC. Protein sequence: CASSPRTSGDEQFF.

This clone is medium-sized. The V call is TRBV7-8, the J call TRBJ2-7, with 9 bases that match TRBD2. Germline V gene data show CDR1 as SGHVS and CDR2 as FQNEAQ. The CDR3 has 12 amino acids. V shed 3 bases, J shed 13 bases, and the junction held 7 bases outside the gene matches. The DNA for the CDR3 is TGTGCCAGCAGCTTGGGCTGGACTAGCGTTTACTTC. Translation: CASSLGWTSVYF.

This chain connects TRBV7-2 to TRBJ2-2; TRBD1 matches at 10 bases. The length of the CDR3 is 16 residues. Germline lookup yields CDR1 SGHTA and CDR2 FQGNSA. V lost 5 bases and J lost 5; bases outside the gene matches: 8. The CDR3 DNA is TGTGCCAGCAGCCCACACCGACAGGGGGCAACCGGGGAGCTGTTTTTT. Its protein product is CASSPHRQGATGELFF.

The sample holds one count of this clone. The chain combines TRBV3-1 (or the pseudogene TRBV3-2) with TRBJ2-7; 7 nucleotides line up with TRBD2. This CDR3 region has 14 residues. Germline values: CDR1 LGHDT, CDR2 YNNKEL (reference sequence). J lost 6 bases, V lost 4 bases, and 9 bases had no gene match. CDR3 sequence: CASSLSGGRAEQYF. CDR3 nucleotides: TGTGCCAGCAGCCTCTCCGGAGGGAGGGCCGAGCAGTACTTC.

This chain joins TRBV19 and TRBJ1-2; TRBD1 matches at 7 bases. CDR1 LNHDA and CDR2 SQIVND come from the germline V gene (reference sequence). This CDR3 contains 14 residues. Trimming removed 3 bases from V and 4 bases from J; junction bases left unmatched: 5. The CDR3 DNA reads TGTGCCAGTAGTATCGGGGGACAGTCCTATGGCTACACCTTC. Translated: CASSIGGQSYGYTF.

V and J are TRBV20-1 and TRBJ1-3; D uncertain. The V gene lost 3 bases and the J gene lost 3 bases, with 12 bases spanning the gap. The CDR3 contains 14 residues. The germline V gene encodes CDR1 DFQATT and CDR2 SNEGSKA (reference sequence). The CDR3: CSASPGEFGNTIYF. The CDR3 bases are TGCAGTGCTAGTCCCGGGGAATTTGGAAACACCATATATTTT.

This chain uses TRBV11-1 with TRBJ2-5; 12 bases align to TRBD2. Trimming cost V 1 base and J 2 bases; bases outside gene matches: 2. The CDR3 totals 16 residues. Germline CDR1 reads SGHAT; CDR2 reads FQDESV (reference sequence). The CDR3, as DNA: TGTGCCAGCAGCTTAGGAGGACTAGCGGGGCAAGAGACCCAGTACTTC. As protein: CASSLGGLAGQETQYF. The variable domain in full, completed from reference TRBV11-1 and TRBJ2-5, reads EAEVAQSPRYKITEKSQAVAFWCDPISGHATLYWYRQILGQGPELLVQFQDESVVDDSQLPKDRFSAERLKGVDSTLKIQPAELGDSAMYLCASSLGGLAGQETQYFGPGTRLLVL.

The J gene is TRBJ1-1, the V gene TRBV5-4; possibly TRBD1 for D (5 bases). The CDR3 is 16 amino acids. CDR1 and CDR2 (germline): SGHNT, YYREEE (reference sequence). The ends were cut back, 4 bases at V and 4 bases at J, with 20 bases in the middle. CDR3 DNA: TGTGCCAGCAGCCCACCTCCTAGGCAGGGAGCCACTGAAGCTTTCTTT. Its translation is CASSPPPRQGATEAFF.

The chain joins TRBV2 to TRBJ2-7, with D perhaps TRBD1 (5 bases). Trimming shortened V by 6 bases and J by 3 bases, and 12 bases separated the two germline ends. Germline CDR1 SNHLY, CDR2 FYNNEI. This CDR3 contains 13 residues. The chain's CDR3 is CASRRLDSYEQYF. The CDR3 DNA is TGTGCCAGCAGGAGACTTGACAGCTACGAGCAGTACTTC.